Sequencing of this T cell receptor (beta chain) was carried out in a study of T cell responses to AZD1222 COVID-19 vaccine. Repertoires were generated with immunoSEQ multiplex PCR, while TCRdb's copy carries only in-frame clones and drops some. This sample has 98,000 or so clones, with roughly 80% found just once. This CDR3 is built from 14 residues. CDR1 and CDR2 (germline): MNHEY, SVGEGT. With 5 bases clipped from V and 9 bases from J, the junction kept 8 bases outside the gene matches. The rearrangement joins TRBV6-2 or TRBV6-3 to TRBJ1-5; 9 nucleotides align to TRBD1. This TCR came from an adult who received the AZD1222 COVID-19 vaccine. Sequencing was performed on peripheral blood, taken 28 days after the second AZD1222 dose. The CDR3 DNA follows: TGTGCCAGCAGTCAAATACAGGGGGCCGGGCCCCAGCATTTT. Protein product: CASSQIQGAGPQHF.